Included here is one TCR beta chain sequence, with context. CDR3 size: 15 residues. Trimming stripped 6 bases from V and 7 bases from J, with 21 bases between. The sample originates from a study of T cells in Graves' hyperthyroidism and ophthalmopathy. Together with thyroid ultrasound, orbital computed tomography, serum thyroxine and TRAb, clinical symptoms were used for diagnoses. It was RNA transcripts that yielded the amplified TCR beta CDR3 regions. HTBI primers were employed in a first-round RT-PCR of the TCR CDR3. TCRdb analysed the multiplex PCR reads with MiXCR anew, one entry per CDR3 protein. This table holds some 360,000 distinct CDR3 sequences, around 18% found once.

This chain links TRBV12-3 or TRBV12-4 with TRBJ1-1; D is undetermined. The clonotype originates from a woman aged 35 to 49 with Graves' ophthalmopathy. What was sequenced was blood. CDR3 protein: CASRSNLDLAGEAFF. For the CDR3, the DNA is TGTGCCAGCAGATCAAATCTTGACTTGGCGGGTGAAGCTTTCTTT.